Detailed here is one T cell receptor beta chain. The data derive from a study of blood T cells in healthy people across ages. V lost 3 bases and J 2 bases, leaving 17 bases between the germline ends. Germline V CDR1 and CDR2: MRHNA, SNTAGT. This CDR3 is built from 16 residues. It was roughly 10 milliliters of peripheral blood that were drawn from each donor. With a J-beta primer mix and a sample-barcoded 5' primer, a second PCR ran about 7 to 11 cycles. TCRdb processed the 5' RACE reads anew with MiXCR; each CDR3 protein has one entry. This table holds around 750,000 distinct CDR3 sequences, about 55% found once.

The sequence derives from an elderly man in good health. This chain joins TRBV6-4 and TRBJ2-7; D is ambiguous. The sample comprised blood. The CDR3 protein is CASSEVIVGIPYEQYF. CDR3 nucleotide sequence: TGTGCCAGCAGTGAAGTCATAGTGGGTATCCCCTACGAGCAGTACTTC.